This passage covers 7 T cell receptor beta chains from one sample sequenced in a study of T-cell memory formation after mild COVID-19. TCRdb recomputed calls from the 5' RACE reads with MiXCR, one row per CDR3 protein. Of 150,000 to 200,000 distinct CDR3 sequences in the sample, around a tenth were seen once. The specimen sequenced was PBMCs or a T cell subset sorted from them (not recorded which). These receptors all stem from a man between 18 and 29 years old who had mild COVID-19 (a few samples of this study predate the infection). Cell type and time point are not known.

This rearrangement joins TRBV7-3 to TRBJ2-2, with D tentatively TRBD1 (6 bases). The germline V gene encodes CDR1 SGHTA and CDR2 FQGTGA. Trimming shortened V by 0 bases and J by 14 bases, and 10 bases separated the two germline ends. This CDR3 comprises 12 residues. The CDR3 sequence: CASSLTQGYLFF. Written as DNA, the CDR3 is TGTGCCAGCAGCTTAACGCAGGGGTATCTGTTTTTT. The variable domain in full, completed from reference TRBV7-3 and TRBJ2-2, reads GAGVSQTPSNKVTEKGKYVELRCDPISGHTALYWYRQSLGQGPEFLIYFQGTGAADDSGLPNDRFFAVRPEGSVSTLKIQRTERGDSAVYLCASSLTQGYLFFGEGSRLTVL.

The J gene is TRBJ2-7, the V gene TRBV9, with TRBD1 identical over 11 bases. The CDR3 contains 13 residues. V lost 5 bases to trimming and J lost 3 bases; unmatched junction nucleotides: 1. The germline V gene has CDR1 SGDLS and CDR2 YYNGEE. This CDR3 reads CASSGTGGYEQYF. CDR3 nucleotide sequence: TGTGCCAGCAGTGGGACAGGGGGCTACGAGCAGTACTTC.

This clonotype was recorded at least ten times. The chain has TRBV5-1 and TRBJ2-5, with 15 bases aligning to TRBD2. Germline-derived CDR1 and CDR2 are SGHRS and YFSETQ. The CDR3 sequence is 17 residues long. Trimming cost V 4 bases and J 9 bases; bases outside gene matches: 13. Here the CDR3 reads CASSPRTSGGDPRSQYF. In DNA form, the CDR3 reads TGCGCCAGCAGCCCTCGGACTAGCGGGGGGGACCCGAGGTCCCAGTACTTC.

V gene TRBV12-3 or TRBV12-4 combines with J gene TRBJ1-5; tentative D call: TRBD1 (6 bases). Trimming left V 4 bases short and J 0 bases short, with 10 bases between. The CDR3 is 15 residues long. The CDR3, as DNA: TGTGCCAGCAGTTGGACAGCTAATAGCAATCAGCCCCAGCATTTT. It is translated as CASSWTANSNQPQHF.

This clonotype came up a few times. The chain carries TRBV12-3 or TRBV12-4 and TRBJ1-6, with 7 bases fitting TRBD1. This CDR3 has 15 residues. V dropped 6 bases and J dropped 8; count of bases not matched to a gene: 10. CDR3 residues: CASSSQTGKYSPLHF. CDR3 coding DNA: TGTGCCAGCAGCTCTCAGACAGGGAAATATTCACCCCTCCACTTT.

The rearrangement links TRBV6-2 or TRBV6-3 to TRBJ1-1; D uncertain. This CDR3 comprises 18 residues. The germline gives CDR1 MNHEY, CDR2 SVGEGT. Trimming took off 2 bases at V and 0 bases at J, with 19 bases between the two ends. The CDR3 reads CASSYPRPGNGVNTEAFF. CDR3 sequence (DNA): TGTGCCAGCAGTTACCCGCGACCCGGAAATGGAGTGAACACTGAAGCTTTCTTT.

V is TRBV20-1 and J is TRBJ2-5, with TRBD2 matching over 7 bases. V lost 2 bases to trimming and J lost 4 bases; unmatched junction nucleotides: 10. Germline values: CDR1 DFQATT, CDR2 SNEGSKA (reference sequence). This CDR3 has 15 amino acids. For the CDR3, the DNA is TGCAGTGCTAGACTCCCTAGCGGACGTGGAGAGACCCAGTACTTC. This encodes CSARLPSGRGETQYF.